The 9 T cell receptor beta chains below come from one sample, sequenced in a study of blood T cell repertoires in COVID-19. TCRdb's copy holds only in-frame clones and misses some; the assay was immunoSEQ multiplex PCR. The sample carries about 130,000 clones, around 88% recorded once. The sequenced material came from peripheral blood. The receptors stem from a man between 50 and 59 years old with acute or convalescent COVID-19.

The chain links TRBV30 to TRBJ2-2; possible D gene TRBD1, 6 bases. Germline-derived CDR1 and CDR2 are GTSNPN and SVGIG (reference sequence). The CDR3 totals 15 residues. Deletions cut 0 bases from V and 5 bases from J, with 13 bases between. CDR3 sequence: CAWSVNRVRTGELFF. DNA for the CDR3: TGTGCCTGGAGTGTTAACAGGGTACGGACCGGGGAGCTGTTTTTT. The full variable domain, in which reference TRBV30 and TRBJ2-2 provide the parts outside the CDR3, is SQTIHQWPATLVQPVGSPLSLECTVEGTSNPNLYWYRQAAGRGLQLLFYSVGIGQISSEVPQNLSASRPQDRQFILSSKKLLLSDSGFYLCAWSVNRVRTGELFFGEGSRLTVL.

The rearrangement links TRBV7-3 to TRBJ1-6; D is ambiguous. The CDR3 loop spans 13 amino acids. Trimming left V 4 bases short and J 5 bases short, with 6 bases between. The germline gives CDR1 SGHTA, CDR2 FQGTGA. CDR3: CASSYSNNSPLHF. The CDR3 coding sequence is TGTGCCAGCAGCTATTCCAATAATTCACCCCTCCACTTT.

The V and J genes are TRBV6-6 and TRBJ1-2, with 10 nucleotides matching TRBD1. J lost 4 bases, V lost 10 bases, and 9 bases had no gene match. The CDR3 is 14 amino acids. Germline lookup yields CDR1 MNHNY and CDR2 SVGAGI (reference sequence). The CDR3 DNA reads TGTGCCACTCTGGGGACAGGGGATCGCTATGGCTACACCTTC. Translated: CATLGTGDRYGYTF.

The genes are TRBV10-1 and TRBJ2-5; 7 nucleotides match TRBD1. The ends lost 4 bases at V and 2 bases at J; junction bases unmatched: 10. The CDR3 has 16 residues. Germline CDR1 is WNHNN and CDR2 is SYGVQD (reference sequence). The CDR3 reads CASSGGRQGWQETQYF. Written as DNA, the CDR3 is TGCGCCAGCAGTGGAGGGAGACAGGGTTGGCAAGAGACCCAGTACTTC.

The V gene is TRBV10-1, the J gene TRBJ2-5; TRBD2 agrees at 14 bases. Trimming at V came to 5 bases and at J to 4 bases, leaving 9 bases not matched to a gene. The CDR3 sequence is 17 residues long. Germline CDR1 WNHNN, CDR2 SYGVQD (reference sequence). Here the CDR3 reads CASSPGLAGGRGETQYF. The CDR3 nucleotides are TGCGCCAGCAGTCCCGGACTAGCGGGAGGAAGGGGAGAGACCCAGTACTTC.

This CDR3 is CASSTGELYNEQFF. Written as DNA, the CDR3 is TGTGCCAGCTCGACGGGGGAACTCTACAATGAGCAGTTCTTC. The rearrangement links TRBV5-4 to TRBJ2-1; tentatively, D is TRBD2 (6 bases). CDR1 SGHNT and CDR2 YYREEE come from the germline V gene (reference sequence). The CDR3 runs 14 residues. The V end was cut by 7 bases, the J end by 3 bases, with 14 bases between.

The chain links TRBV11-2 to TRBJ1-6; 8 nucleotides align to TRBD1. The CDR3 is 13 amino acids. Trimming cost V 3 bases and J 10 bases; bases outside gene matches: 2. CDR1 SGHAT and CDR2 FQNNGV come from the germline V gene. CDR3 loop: CASSLTGESPLHF. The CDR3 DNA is TGTGCCAGCAGCTTGACAGGGGAATCACCCCTCCACTTT.

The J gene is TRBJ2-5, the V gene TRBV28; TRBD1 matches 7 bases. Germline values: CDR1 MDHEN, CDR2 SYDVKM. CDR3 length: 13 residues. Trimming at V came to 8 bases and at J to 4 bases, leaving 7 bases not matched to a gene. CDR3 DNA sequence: TGTGCCAGCGAAGACAGGGTCGGAGAGACCCAGTACTTC. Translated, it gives CASEDRVGETQYF.

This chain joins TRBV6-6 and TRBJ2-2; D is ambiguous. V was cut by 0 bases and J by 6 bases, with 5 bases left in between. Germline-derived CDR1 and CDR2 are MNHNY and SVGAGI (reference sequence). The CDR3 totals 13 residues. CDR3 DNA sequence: TGTGCCAGCAGTTACTCTAGCCCCGGGGAGCTGTTTTTT. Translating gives CASSYSSPGELFF.